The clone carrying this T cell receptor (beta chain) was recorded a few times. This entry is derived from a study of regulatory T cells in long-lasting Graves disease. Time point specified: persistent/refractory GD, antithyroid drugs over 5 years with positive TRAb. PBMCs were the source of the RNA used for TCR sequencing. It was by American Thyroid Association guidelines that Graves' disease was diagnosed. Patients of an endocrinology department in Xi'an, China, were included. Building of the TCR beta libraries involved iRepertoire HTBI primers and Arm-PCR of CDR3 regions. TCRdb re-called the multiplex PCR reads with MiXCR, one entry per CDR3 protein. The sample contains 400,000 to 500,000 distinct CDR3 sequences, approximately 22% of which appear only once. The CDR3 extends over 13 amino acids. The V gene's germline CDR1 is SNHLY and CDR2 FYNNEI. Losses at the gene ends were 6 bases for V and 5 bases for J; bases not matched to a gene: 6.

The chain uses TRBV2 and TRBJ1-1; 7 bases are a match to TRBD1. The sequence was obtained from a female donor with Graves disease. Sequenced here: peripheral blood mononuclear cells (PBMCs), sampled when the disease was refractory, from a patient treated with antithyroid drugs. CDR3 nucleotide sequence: TGTGCCAGCAGCAGAGCAGGGGGGACTGAAGCTTTCTTT. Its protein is CASSRAGGTEAFF. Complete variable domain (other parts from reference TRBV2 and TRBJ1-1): EPEVTQTPSHQVTQMGQEVILRCVPISNHLYFYWYRQILGQKVEFLVSFYNNEISEKSEIFDDQFSVERPDGSNFTLKIRSTKLEDSAMYFCASSRAGGTEAFFGQGTRLTVV.